This TCR beta chain was recovered during a study of T-cell memory formation after mild COVID-19. Via MiXCR, TCRdb re-called the 5' RACE reads, giving one row per CDR3 protein. The sample has 90,000 to 120,000 distinct CDR3 sequences, over 13% seen once. V lost 0 bases and J lost 5, with 13 bases in between. The CDR3 runs 15 residues. CDR1 and CDR2 (germline): LGHNA, YSLEER. This TCR derives from a man younger than 35 who had mild COVID-19 (a few samples of this study predate the infection). Cell type and time point are not known. Sequenced material: PBMCs or a T cell subset sorted from them (not recorded which). The rearrangement links TRBV4-3 to TRBJ1-1; D may be TRBD1 (5 bases). CDR3 coding DNA: TGCGCCAGCAGCCAAGAAGGGCAGGGACGGACTGAAGCTTTCTTT. Encoded protein: CASSQEGQGRTEAFF.